A single sample is the source of the 30 T cell receptor beta chains below, sequenced in a study of OX40 agonist ivuxolimab in advanced cancers. The protocol used for the library was the immunoSEQ multiplex PCR assay. TCRdb mirrors the immuneACCESS table, restricted to in-frame sequences. Some clones are absent from its copies; in checked studies, under half trace to an unresolved V gene, and the reason for the others is unknown. The sample table shows about 98,000 clones, and approximately 93% are seen once. Of the sample, around 0.25% falls within the top ten clones. The specimen comprised CD4+ or CD8+ T cells sorted from blood, sampled in a trial of the OX40 agonist ivuxolimab. Receptors were obtained from an adult with an advanced solid tumor such as melanoma, head and neck, liver or kidney cancer.

The rearrangement uses TRBV5-1 and TRBJ2-1, with 14 bases aligning to TRBD2. Losses at the gene ends were 6 bases for V and 10 bases for J; bases not matched to a gene: 9. The CDR3 sequence is 15 residues long. CDR1 and CDR2 (germline): SGHRS, YFSETQ. The CDR3 DNA reads TGCGCCAGCAACACGGGGACTAGCGGGGGCCTGGAGCAGTTCTTC. This gives the protein CASNTGTSGGLEQFF.

V and J are TRBV15 and TRBJ1-6, with D possibly TRBD1 on 5 matching bases. V was cut by 1 base and J by 9 bases, with 16 bases left in between. Germline lookup yields CDR1 LNHNV and CDR2 YYDKDF (reference sequence). The CDR3 runs to 16 residues. The CDR3 reads CATSRGPGYLSSPLHF. CDR3 DNA: TGTGCCACCAGCAGAGGCCCAGGGTATCTAAGTTCACCCCTCCACTTT.

The chain uses TRBV30 and TRBJ1-1, with D unresolved. Trimming took off 2 bases at V and 10 bases at J, with 14 bases between the two ends. The CDR3 loop spans 12 amino acids. The V gene's germline CDR1 is GTSNPN and CDR2 SVGIG (reference sequence). The CDR3, as DNA: TGTGCCTGGAGTCCCCTCCGGGTGGCAGCTTTCTTT. This gives the protein CAWSPLRVAAFF.

This chain links TRBV30 with TRBJ1-2, with 9 bases identical to TRBD1. In germline, CDR1 is GTSNPN, CDR2 SVGIG (reference sequence). The V and J ends lost 4 bases and 0 bases, in that order; junction bases with no gene match: 9. CDR3 length: 16 amino acids. CDR3 bases: TGTGCCTGGACCCCAGGCGGGACAGGGCCTAACTATGGCTACACCTTC. This translates into CAWTPGGTGPNYGYTF.

This clone was recorded only once. In DNA, the CDR3 is TGTGCCAGCAGTTCCCCACAAGAGACCCAGTACTTC. This translates into CASSSPQETQYF. The chain employs TRBV28 and TRBJ2-5; no firm D call. The CDR3 runs 12 residues. Germline V gene lookup returns CDR1 MDHEN and CDR2 SYDVKM. With 4 bases removed from V and 2 bases from J, the gap between germline ends came to 5 bases.

This clone was seen only once. This rearrangement joins TRBV28 to TRBJ1-6; D may be TRBD1 (6 bases). Trimming shortened V by 6 bases and J by 9 bases, and 15 bases separated the two germline ends. Per germline, CDR1 MDHEN and CDR2 SYDVKM. The CDR3 covers 14 residues. CDR3 coding DNA: TGTGCCAGCAGCCCGAACACAGGGACTTCACCCCTCCACTTT. It codes for CASSPNTGTSPLHF.

V gene TRBV30 combines with J gene TRBJ1-2; TRBD1 might be the D (5 bases). V was clipped by 0 bases and J by 8 bases, with 10 bases between them. CDR1 and CDR2 (germline): GTSNPN, SVGIG (reference sequence). The CDR3 sequence is 12 residues long. CDR3 loop: CAWSVRWGGYTF. The CDR3 DNA follows: TGTGCCTGGAGTGTAAGGTGGGGCGGCTACACCTTC.

CDR3 in amino acids: CASSSDGGWDTQYF. Here the CDR3 DNA reads TGTGCCAGCAGCTCGGACGGAGGGTGGGATACGCAGTATTTT. The chain employs TRBV7-8 and TRBJ2-3, with D perhaps TRBD2 (6 bases). Deletions cut 4 bases from V and 6 bases from J, with 14 bases between. The CDR3 is 14 amino acids. Germline CDR1 is SGHVS and CDR2 is FQNEAQ.

The rearrangement uses TRBV4-2 and TRBJ2-4, with TRBD1 as a possible D gene (7 bases). The CDR3 consists of 17 residues. Trimming shortened V by 0 bases and J by 8 bases, and 20 bases separated the two germline ends. Germline V gene lookup returns CDR1 LGHNA and CDR2 YNFKEQ. CDR3 region: CASSQDGGTDPRDIQYF. Here the CDR3 DNA reads TGTGCCAGCAGCCAAGATGGCGGGACAGACCCAAGGGACATTCAGTACTTC.

This rearrangement joins TRBV12-5 to TRBJ2-1, with 10 bases aligning to TRBD1. This CDR3 contains 17 residues. From germline, CDR1 is LGHNT and CDR2 FRNRAP. J lost 6 bases, V lost 2 bases, and 10 bases had no gene match. CDR3 sequence: CASGLMAGTGEGNEQFF. The CDR3, as DNA: TGTGCTAGTGGTTTGATGGCCGGGACAGGGGAGGGCAATGAGCAGTTCTTC. Using reference TRBV12-5 and TRBJ2-1 for the parts outside the CDR3, the full variable domain is DARVTQTPRHKVTEMGQEVTMRCQPILGHNTVFWYRQTMMQGLELLAYFRNRAPLDDSGMPKDRFSAEMPDATLATLKIQPSEPRDSAVYFCASGLMAGTGEGNEQFFGPGTRLTVL.

CDR3 sequence (DNA): TGTGCCAGCAGCTTAGCTAGCGGGGCTGATGAGCAGTTCTTC. Amino acid sequence: CASSLASGADEQFF. The chain employs TRBV7-3 and TRBJ2-1; 9 positions agree with TRBD2. The CDR3 has 14 amino acids. The V gene's germline CDR1 is SGHTA and CDR2 FQGTGA. V trimming: 2 bases; J trimming: 8 bases; junction bases outside the gene matches: 4.

V usage is TRBV15 and J usage is TRBJ2-5; no definite D call. Trimming removed 0 bases from V and 5 bases from J, with 19 bases in between. This CDR3 contains 17 residues. The germline V gene encodes CDR1 LNHNV and CDR2 YYDKDF (reference sequence). CDR3 in DNA: TGTGCCACCAGCAGAGATGGGGATGGAGTGCGACGGGAGACCCAGTACTTC. As protein: CATSRDGDGVRRETQYF.

The chain combines TRBV7-6 with TRBJ2-3; possibly TRBD1 or TRBD2 for D (5 bases each). With 1 base removed from V and 6 bases from J, the gap between germline ends came to 8 bases. CDR1 is SGHVS and CDR2 is FNYEAQ in the germline V gene. This CDR3 region has 13 residues. DNA of the CDR3: TGTGCCAGCAGCTTAGGGGGACGGGATACGCAGTATTTT. It translates to CASSLGGRDTQYF.

The rearrangement uses TRBV6-6 and TRBJ2-4; perhaps TRBD2 as D (5 bases). CDR3 length: 15 residues. Trimming took 0 bases from V and 6 from J, leaving 12 bases between them. CDR1 and CDR2 from the germline V gene are MNHNY and SVGAGI (reference sequence). CDR3 region: CASSYSIRGRNIQYF. The CDR3 coding sequence is TGTGCCAGCAGTTACTCGATACGTGGGAGAAACATTCAGTACTTC.

In its sample, this clone was seen once. V usage is TRBV2 and J usage is TRBJ1-5; weak D call: TRBD1 (6 bases). V was shortened by 8 bases and J by 7 bases, with 24 bases between the two germline ends. The CDR3 sequence is 16 residues long. Germline CDR1 and CDR2: SNHLY and FYNNEI. This CDR3 is CASQGTNTDRLQPQHF. The CDR3 coding sequence is TGTGCCAGCCAGGGGACCAATACAGACAGACTCCAGCCCCAGCATTTT.

This chain connects TRBV19 to TRBJ2-3; no reliable D call. CDR1 and CDR2 from the germline V gene are LNHDA and SQIVND (reference sequence). The CDR3 contains 14 residues. Deletions cut 11 bases from V and 0 bases from J, with 15 bases between. CDR3 coding DNA: TGTGCCTCGCGTAGGACGCCGAGCACAGATACGCAGTATTTT. This encodes CASRRTPSTDTQYF.

V usage is TRBV7-8 and J usage is TRBJ2-1, with TRBD2 as a possible D gene (5 bases). Trimming shortened V by 7 bases and J by 4 bases, and 20 bases separated the two germline ends. The CDR3 totals 16 residues. Per germline, CDR1 SGHVS and CDR2 FQNEAQ. CDR3 nucleotide sequence: TGTGCCAGCACTCTTTTCGAGGGAGTGAAGTACAATGAGCAGTTCTTC. Its translation: CASTLFEGVKYNEQFF.

With regard to this clone: A read error may account for a junction end that differs from germline. The gene calls are TRBV6-5 and TRBJ1-5; a possible D gene is TRBD1 (5 bases). Germline assignment: CDR1 MNHEY and CDR2 SVGAGI. This CDR3 comprises 14 residues. Written as DNA, the CDR3 is TGTGCCAGCACTTACTCCAGGGATGCTCAGCCCCAGCATTTT. It yields the protein CASTYSRDAQPQHF.

This clone was counted a single time. This rearrangement joins TRBV4-3 to TRBJ1-6; no firm D call. V was trimmed by 0 bases and J by 10 bases, leaving 7 bases between them. CDR1 is LGHNA and CDR2 is YSLEER in the germline V gene. This CDR3 is 13 amino acids long. DNA of the CDR3: TGCGCCAGCAGCCAAGAGGAGAGGTCACCCCTCCACTTT. Its protein is CASSQEERSPLHF.

This chain links TRBV29-1 with TRBJ2-3; D is ambiguous. The CDR3 has 14 amino acids. Germline CDR1 reads SQVTM; CDR2 reads ANQGSEA. Trimming cost V 7 bases and J 6 bases, with 20 bases left between them. The CDR3 sequence is CSDLKTGHGDTQYF. DNA for the CDR3: TGCAGCGACCTAAAGACCGGCCACGGCGATACGCAGTATTTT.

The V and J genes are TRBV18 and TRBJ1-3, with D possibly matching TRBD1 (6 bases). The CDR3 consists of 15 residues. The germline CDR1 and CDR2 sequences are KGHSH and LQKENI. V gave up 3 bases and J gave up 8 bases, with 17 bases separating them. The CDR3 sequence: CASSPSETGGYTIYF. Here the CDR3 DNA reads TGTGCCAGCTCACCTTCTGAGACAGGAGGATACACCATATATTTT.

The chain combines TRBV11-2 with TRBJ2-3; perhaps TRBD2 as D (5 bases). From germline, CDR1 is SGHAT and CDR2 FQNNGV. The CDR3 loop spans 15 amino acids. Trimming cost V 8 bases and J 1 base, with 16 bases left between them. In nucleotides, the CDR3 is TGTGCCAGCCGCGGTGGGAGATACCGCACAGATACGCAGTATTTT. Encoded protein: CASRGGRYRTDTQYF.

This clone appeared a few times. The rearrangement uses TRBV18 and TRBJ2-7; D ambiguous. This CDR3 has 12 residues. Germline CDR1 and CDR2: KGHSH and LQKENI. Trimming left V 2 bases short and J 5 bases short, with 7 bases between. The CDR3 DNA sequence: TGTGCCAGCTCACCATCAGGACACGAGCAGTACTTC. Encoded protein: CASSPSGHEQYF.

With respect to this clone: The junction does not match germline at one end; this may be a read error. The V and J genes are TRBV11-2 and TRBJ2-5; D tentatively reads TRBD1 or TRBD2 (6 bases each). CDR1 is SGHAT and CDR2 is FQNNGV in the germline V gene. This CDR3 contains 14 residues. Here the CDR3 reads CASSLDQGRGTQYF. CDR3 nucleotides: TGTGCCAGCAGCCTAGACCAGGGGCGGGGGACCCAGTACTTC. Full variable domain (outside the CDR3, taken from reference TRBV11-2 and TRBJ2-5): EAGVAQSPRYKIIEKRQSVAFWCNPISGHATLYWYQQILGQGPKLLIQFQNNGVVDDSQLPKDRFSAERLKGVDSTLKIQPAKLEDSAVYLCASSLDQGRGTQYFGPGTRLLVL.

This clone occurred once. The rearrangement joins TRBV6-1 to TRBJ1-5, with D perhaps TRBD1 (5 bases). Germline V gene sequence: CDR1 MNHNS, CDR2 SASEGT. This CDR3 comprises 14 residues. The V end lost 7 bases, the J end lost 4 bases, and 14 bases lay between the germline ends. The CDR3 DNA reads as TGTGCCAGCAACCCAGGGTCTGGAAATCAGCCCCAGCATTTT. It specifies CASNPGSGNQPQHF.

The V and J genes are TRBV6-1 and TRBJ2-3; D is possibly TRBD2 (5 bases). From germline, CDR1 is MNHNS and CDR2 SASEGT. V shed 7 bases and J shed 0 bases, with 8 bases lying between them. This CDR3 is built from 13 residues. This CDR3 reads CASTRGSTDTQYF. In nucleotides, the CDR3 is TGTGCCAGCACCCGAGGGAGCACAGATACGCAGTATTTT.

The chain has TRBV5-1 and TRBJ2-5; 11 bases line up with TRBD1. V shed 1 base and J 7 bases; nucleotides not matched to a gene: 3. The CDR3 consists of 14 residues. Germline V gives CDR1 SGHRS, CDR2 YFSETQ. CDR3 DNA: TGCGCCAGCAGCTTGTGGGGACAGGGGGGGACCCAGTACTTC. Translating gives CASSLWGQGGTQYF.

The chain links TRBV18 to TRBJ2-3, with D perhaps matching TRBD2 (6 bases). Germline CDR1 KGHSH, CDR2 LQKENI. V was clipped by 0 bases and J by 6 bases, with 10 bases between them. The CDR3 runs to 14 residues. For the CDR3, the DNA is TGTGCCAGCTCACCACCGGGGGGACTGGATACGCAGTATTTT. Translating gives CASSPPGGLDTQYF. The variable domain in full, completed from reference TRBV18 and TRBJ2-3, reads NAGVMQNPRHLVRRRGQEARLRCSPMKGHSHVYWYRQLPEEGLKFMVYLQKENIIDESGMPKERFSAEFPKEGPSILRIQQVVRGDSAAYFCASSPPGGLDTQYFGPGTRLTVL.

J is TRBJ2-1 and V is TRBV27; D unresolved. Trimming left V 3 bases short and J 4 bases short, with 7 bases between. Germline CDR1 MNHEY, CDR2 SMNVEV (reference sequence). The CDR3 is 13 residues long. The CDR3 sequence is CASSFYSYNEQFF. CDR3 in DNA: TGTGCCAGCAGTTTCTATTCTTACAATGAGCAGTTCTTC.

V and J are TRBV28 and TRBJ1-2; weak D call: TRBD1 (5 bases). The length of the CDR3 is 15 residues. Trimming stripped 6 bases from V and 4 bases from J, with 18 bases between. Per the germline V gene, CDR1 is MDHEN and CDR2 is SYDVKM. This chain's CDR3 is CASSLMAGRAYGYTF. DNA of the CDR3: TGTGCCAGCAGCCTCATGGCAGGCAGGGCCTATGGCTACACCTTC.